This T cell receptor beta chain was observed in a study of cytomegalovirus exposure and HLA in healthy donors. While the first cohort had 600 to 800 subjects, the donors belonged to the separate validation cohort of over a hundred subjects. This CDR3 has 14 amino acids. The V and J ends lost 5 bases and 3 bases, in that order; junction bases with no gene match: 2. Germline-derived CDR1 and CDR2 are SQVTM and ANQGSEA. Generated by immunoSEQ multiplex PCR, the TCRdb table keeps only in-frame clones and is missing some. Here the sample spans 250,000 to 400,000 clones, 88% being singletons. Sample: PBMCs. The chain has TRBV29-1 and TRBJ2-3; 13 bases fit TRBD2. This TCR derives from a man younger than 40 in good health and CMV-seronegative. CDR3 amino acids: CSVRTSGRTDTQYF. The CDR3 nucleotides read TGCAGCGTTCGGACTAGCGGGAGAACAGATACGCAGTATTTT.